These 26 T cell receptor beta chains came from one sample sequenced in a study of vaccination and CD4 T cells after COVID-19. Cultured CD4+ T cell DNA underwent sequencing with the Oncomine TCR Beta short-read assay. TCRdb re-called the PCR reads with MiXCR, one entry per CDR3 protein. The data hold 20,000 to 25,000 distinct CDR3 sequences, with roughly three fifths observed a single time. Treatment: approximately 9-day PBMC culture with coronavirus spike peptide pools or control peptides (ViraFEST assay). These TCRs' antigens remain unknown. Sequencing was performed on CD4+ T cells from blood, cultured in vitro, taken after SARS-CoV-2 vaccination. The receptors shown here come from a human donor who received a COVID-19 vaccine.

The chain couples TRBV4-1 to TRBJ2-3; 9 bases align to TRBD2. This CDR3 is 19 amino acids long. From germline, CDR1 is MGHRA and CDR2 YSYEKL. V shed 1 base and J 0 bases; nucleotides not matched to a gene: 11. The chain's CDR3 is CASSQASPSGVSSTDTQYF. CDR3 DNA: TGCGCCAGCAGCCAAGCTTCTCCTAGCGGGGTTAGTAGCACAGATACGCAGTATTTT.

This chain uses TRBV19 with TRBJ2-5; D gene ambiguous. The ends were cut back, 6 bases at V and 5 bases at J, with 10 bases in the middle. The CDR3 loop spans 12 amino acids. Germline values: CDR1 LNHDA, CDR2 SQIVND (reference sequence). Written as DNA, the CDR3 is TGTGCCAGTAGCAGCCGGGCGGAGACCCAGTACTTC. Its protein product is CASSSRAETQYF.

V gene TRBV5-1 combines with J gene TRBJ1-5; no clear D gene. The germline V gene has CDR1 SGHRS and CDR2 YFSETQ. Trimming left V 4 bases short and J 2 bases short, with 10 bases between. This CDR3 is built from 14 residues. In nucleotides, the CDR3 is TGCGCCAGCAGCGACTGGGGTGGCAATCAGCCCCAGCATTTT. It codes for CASSDWGGNQPQHF.

The chain combines TRBV6-1 with TRBJ2-1, with 7 bases that match TRBD1. This CDR3 region has 14 residues. The V gene end was trimmed by 6 bases and the J gene end by 5 bases; junction bases not matched to a gene: 7. CDR1 is MNHNS, CDR2 SASEGT, per germline. Written as DNA, the CDR3 is TGTGCCAGCAGAGATCTAGGGGGCAACAATGAGCAGTTCTTC. The encoded protein is CASRDLGGNNEQFF.

CDR3 nucleotides: TGTGCCAGCAGGGGACAGGGGGGGTGGTATGGCTACACCTTC. Protein sequence: CASRGQGGWYGYTF. J is TRBJ1-2 and V is TRBV6-1; TRBD1 matches 11 bases. The CDR3 has 14 residues. With 6 bases clipped from V and 5 bases from J, the junction kept 5 bases outside the gene matches. The germline V gene encodes CDR1 MNHNS and CDR2 SASEGT.

J is TRBJ1-5 and V is TRBV7-7; 8 nucleotides match TRBD1. CDR3 length equals 16 residues. Germline V lookup: CDR1 SSHAT, CDR2 FNYEAQ (reference sequence). J was trimmed by 4 bases and V by 0 bases; bases with no gene match: 5. The CDR3 DNA sequence: TGTGCCAGCAGCTTAGCATCGGGACAGGCGAATCAGCCCCAGCATTTT. Amino acids: CASSLASGQANQPQHF.

This clonotype was seen only a few times. V and J are TRBV7-8 and TRBJ2-5; D perhaps matches TRBD2 (6 bases). The germline V gene has CDR1 SGHVS and CDR2 FQNEAQ. This CDR3 has 14 residues. Trimming removed 4 bases from V and 4 bases from J, with 13 bases in between. The CDR3 nucleotides are TGTGCCAGCAGCTCCCCTAGCGCCAGAGAGACCCAGTACTTC. It specifies CASSSPSARETQYF.

This clonotype has just a few counts. The J gene is TRBJ2-5, the V gene TRBV12-3 or TRBV12-4; D may be TRBD1 (6 bases). Trimming cost V 5 bases and J 4 bases, with 11 bases left between them. CDR3 length: 13 residues. The CDR3: CASSLRGRETQYF. The CDR3 DNA is TGTGCCAGCAGTCTCAGGGGCAGAGAGACCCAGTACTTC.

The sample holds one count of this clonotype. The chain couples TRBV18 to TRBJ1-2; TRBD1 might be the D (6 bases). The germline CDR1 and CDR2 sequences are KGHSH and LQKENI. This CDR3 comprises 14 residues. V was shortened by 6 bases and J by 2 bases, with 13 bases between the two germline ends. The CDR3: CASSSNTGNYGYTF. In nucleotides, the CDR3 is TGTGCCAGCTCGTCAAATACAGGGAACTATGGCTACACCTTC.

V and J are TRBV2 and TRBJ1-1, with TRBD1 matching over 7 bases. The CDR3 has 14 amino acids. Germline CDR1 reads SNHLY; CDR2 reads FYNNEI. V lost 8 bases and J lost 3; bases outside the gene matches: 9. The CDR3 coding sequence is TGTGCCAGCGGGGACAGCCCGGAGGACACTGAAGCTTTCTTT. Protein: CASGDSPEDTEAFF.

This clonotype occurred a few times. The rearrangement links TRBV24-1 to TRBJ1-5; maybe TRBD1 (5 bases). V was shortened by 5 bases and J by 9 bases, with 22 bases between the two germline ends. Germline CDR1 KGHDR, CDR2 SFDVKD. The CDR3 runs to 16 residues. The CDR3 region is CATSVGGGRSYGPQHF. The DNA of the CDR3 is TGTGCCACCAGTGTCGGGGGGGGACGGAGCTATGGGCCCCAGCATTTT.

This clonotype was observed a single time. V is TRBV6-1 and J is TRBJ1-5; D unresolved. V shed 1 base and J shed 2 bases, with 9 bases lying between them. The germline CDR1 and CDR2 sequences are MNHNS and SASEGT. The CDR3 runs to 15 residues. The DNA of the CDR3 is TGTGCCAGCAGTGAAGGAGGGTCCGGCAATCAGCCCCAGCATTTT. Protein product: CASSEGGSGNQPQHF.

The chain couples TRBV3-1 to TRBJ2-2, with 8 positions matching TRBD1. The junction had 8 bases not matched to a gene; V was cut back by 4 bases and J by 7 bases. The length of the CDR3 is 15 residues. Germline assignment: CDR1 LGHDT and CDR2 YNNKEL (reference sequence). The CDR3 region is CASSPRTGLGGELFF. CDR3 nucleotide sequence: TGTGCCAGCAGCCCCCGGACAGGGTTAGGCGGGGAGCTGTTTTTT.

The chain links TRBV5-4 to TRBJ2-3, with unresolved D. This CDR3 spans 12 amino acids. The V gene lost 5 bases and the J gene lost 2 bases, with 6 bases spanning the gap. The germline gives CDR1 SGHNT, CDR2 YYREEE (reference sequence). CDR3 loop: CASRLSTDTQYF. The CDR3 nucleotides read TGTGCCAGCAGGCTCTCCACAGATACGCAGTATTTT.

This clonotype was observed a few times. This chain uses TRBV19 with TRBJ2-5; 7 bases line up with TRBD2. The CDR3 has 12 residues. The germline gives CDR1 LNHDA, CDR2 SQIVND (reference sequence). V lost 8 bases to trimming and J lost 5 bases; unmatched junction nucleotides: 5. The chain's CDR3 is CASGGGRETQYF. CDR3 DNA sequence: TGTGCCAGTGGGGGGGGACGGGAGACCCAGTACTTC. The variable domain in full, completed from reference TRBV19 and TRBJ2-5, reads DGGITQSPKYLFRKEGQNVTLSCEQNLNHDAMYWYRQDPGQGLRLIYYSQIVNDFQKGDIAEGYSVSREKKESFPLTVTSAQKNPTAFYLCASGGGRETQYFGPGTRLLVL.

The CDR3 loop reads CSASRDGEQYF. The CDR3 DNA sequence: TGCAGTGCTTCCAGGGATGGGGAGCAGTACTTC. The V call is TRBV20-1, the J call TRBJ2-7, with TRBD1 as a possible D gene (5 bases). Germline V gene lookup returns CDR1 DFQATT and CDR2 SNEGSKA (reference sequence). V lost 5 bases to trimming and J lost 7 bases, with 12 bases between them. This CDR3 contains 11 residues.

This rearrangement joins TRBV19 to TRBJ1-5; D might be TRBD1 (5 bases). The V gene's germline CDR1 is LNHDA and CDR2 SQIVND (reference sequence). The V gene lost 9 bases and the J gene lost 0 bases, with 18 bases spanning the gap. The CDR3 consists of 16 residues. CDR3 residues: CASQVGTDGSNQPQHF. The CDR3 DNA reads TGTGCCAGCCAAGTTGGGACCGACGGTAGCAATCAGCCCCAGCATTTT.

The rearrangement links TRBV20-1 to TRBJ2-5; 9 bases are shared with TRBD2. CDR3 length equals 14 residues. The ends lost 7 bases at V and 2 bases at J; junction bases unmatched: 8. CDR1 is DFQATT, CDR2 SNEGSKA, per germline (reference sequence). The CDR3 sequence is CSVSSGAAQETQYF. CDR3 in DNA: TGCAGTGTTTCTAGCGGGGCCGCGCAAGAGACCCAGTACTTC.

The rearrangement joins TRBV6-1 to TRBJ2-1, with 10 bases lining up with TRBD2. The CDR3 consists of 15 residues. Germline V gene data show CDR1 as MNHNS and CDR2 as SASEGT. Trimming at V came to 5 bases and at J to 10 bases, leaving 11 bases not matched to a gene. The CDR3 DNA follows: TGTGCCAGCAGTAGACCGGGACTAGCGATTCGGGAGCAGTTCTTC. Translated, it gives CASSRPGLAIREQFF.

The genes are TRBV7-9 and TRBJ2-7; 8 bases agree with TRBD1. The germline V gene has CDR1 SEHNR and CDR2 FQNEAQ (reference sequence). V gave up 5 bases and J gave up 2 bases; unmatched junction bases: 5. This CDR3 is 14 amino acids long. The CDR3 nucleotides are TGTGCCAGCAGCCCGAGGACAGGGCCCTACGAGCAGTACTTC. It is translated as CASSPRTGPYEQYF.

The chain uses TRBV6-1 and TRBJ1-4; the match to TRBD1 covers 7 bases. The CDR3 covers 15 residues. Trimming at V came to 4 bases and at J to 8 bases, leaving 10 bases not matched to a gene. In germline, CDR1 is MNHNS, CDR2 SASEGT. CDR3 sequence reads: CASSGTGARREKLFF. The CDR3 bases are TGTGCCAGCAGTGGGACAGGTGCAAGGAGGGAAAAACTGTTTTTT.

This rearrangement joins TRBV10-1 to TRBJ1-6; no clear D gene. Deletions cut 4 bases from V and 7 bases from J, with 8 bases between. Germline V gives CDR1 WNHNN, CDR2 SYGVQD (reference sequence). The CDR3 is 13 residues long. The CDR3 loop is CASSGETNSPLHF. The CDR3 region has the DNA TGCGCCAGCAGTGGTGAGACAAATTCACCCCTCCACTTT.

This clonotype was counted a few times. This chain uses TRBV27 with TRBJ2-2; 9 nucleotides match TRBD1. Losses at the gene ends were 4 bases for V and 4 bases for J; bases not matched to a gene: 1. This CDR3 is 14 amino acids long. Germline-derived CDR1 and CDR2 are MNHEY and SMNVEV (reference sequence). The CDR3 is CASSWTGVTGELFF. CDR3 nucleotides: TGTGCCAGCAGTTGGACAGGGGTCACCGGGGAGCTGTTTTTT.

The chain couples TRBV24-1 to TRBJ2-5; 9 nucleotides match TRBD1. Germline-derived CDR1 and CDR2 are KGHDR and SFDVKD. There are 15 residues in the CDR3. Trimming removed 4 bases from V and 3 bases from J; junction bases left unmatched: 5. The CDR3 protein is CATSEGQGGKETQYF. DNA for the CDR3: TGTGCCACCAGTGAGGGACAGGGAGGAAAAGAGACCCAGTACTTC.

This clonotype was seen a single time. In DNA, the CDR3 is TGTGCCAGTAAAATCGGGGGCAGGGATAACACTGAAGCTTTCTTT. This gives the protein CASKIGGRDNTEAFF. The V and J genes are TRBV19 and TRBJ1-1; D is possibly TRBD1 (6 bases). The germline V gene has CDR1 LNHDA and CDR2 SQIVND (reference sequence). This CDR3 region has 15 residues. The V end lost 7 bases, the J end lost 2 bases, and 17 bases lay between the germline ends.

V is TRBV24-1 and J is TRBJ1-1; 7 nucleotides agree with TRBD1. Germline assignment: CDR1 KGHDR and CDR2 SFDVKD. The CDR3 loop spans 13 amino acids. Germline trimming cut 9 bases from V and 5 bases from J; bases unmatched to any gene: 8. CDR3 sequence: CATASGGSTEAFF. In DNA, the CDR3 is TGTGCCACCGCCTCAGGGGGGAGTACTGAAGCTTTCTTT.